This TCR beta chain was observed in a study of cytomegalovirus exposure and HLA in healthy donors. Study-level background: Previous work identified some 120 million unique TCR beta sequences from approximately 190 million T cells.

A word on this clone: Its antigen is unidentified.

The PCR employed 60 Vbeta primers together with 13 Jbeta primers. The protocol was immunoSEQ multiplex PCR, while the TCRdb copy is restricted to in-frame clones and leaves out a portion. The sample holds under 100,000 clones; roughly two thirds are singletons and the top ten take approximately 16%. Germline CDR1 SGHTA, CDR2 FQGTGA. The CDR3 loop spans 14 amino acids. The V end lost 6 bases, the J end lost 1 base, and 12 bases lay between the germline ends. Study results and limitations: Later analysis showed TCR association rates varying by HLA locus, highest for DRB1 and lowest for HLA-C. Common viral pathogens were later found to be apparently linked to several of the most significant clusters. Published work reported that the classifier diagnosed cytomegalovirus status with high specificity and sensitivity.

The V and J genes are TRBV7-3 and TRBJ1-1, with D tentatively TRBD1 (5 bases). This TCR was sampled from a woman aged 45-60 years in good health and CMV-seropositive. The source material was PBMCs. In DNA form, the CDR3 reads TGTGCCAGCAGACCTCAGGGATCGAACACTGAAGCTTTCTTT. Encoded protein: CASRPQGSNTEAFF. The whole variable domain, remainder taken from reference TRBV7-3 and TRBJ1-1, is GAGVSQTPSNKVTEKGKYVELRCDPISGHTALYWYRQSLGQGPEFLIYFQGTGAADDSGLPNDRFFAVRPEGSVSTLKIQRTERGDSAVYLCASRPQGSNTEAFFGQGTRLTVV.